This T cell receptor beta chain was retrieved from a study of blood T cell repertoires in COVID-19. Study overall: Nucleic acid was either cDNA or gDNA, and it came from T cells, B-cell-depleted T cells, or PBMCs.

Trimming pared 3 bases from V and 5 bases from J, leaving 17 bases between. CDR1 is LNHDA and CDR2 is SQIVND in the germline V gene (reference sequence). This CDR3 has 15 residues. Study processing details: Estimated nucleated cell counts came from reference gene primer amplification. Generated by immunoSEQ multiplex PCR, the TCRdb table keeps only in-frame clones and is missing some. V, J and clone size reflect that table, while D and trimming were determined from the DNA. The sample holds approximately 250,000 clones, more than 80% seen once. Recruits, aged roughly 18 to 100 years, lived in 20 to 30 US areas. Cohorts were assigned according to the clinical history that participants reported.

Source material: PBMCs or T cells enriched from blood (not recorded which). This TCR derives from a woman aged 30 to 39 with acute COVID-19. The genes are TRBV19 and TRBJ2-7, with D possibly being TRBD1 (6 bases). CDR3 in DNA: TGTGCCAGTAGTATGGAAGGGCAGGGGAACCACGAGCAGTACTTC. It is translated as CASSMEGQGNHEQYF.